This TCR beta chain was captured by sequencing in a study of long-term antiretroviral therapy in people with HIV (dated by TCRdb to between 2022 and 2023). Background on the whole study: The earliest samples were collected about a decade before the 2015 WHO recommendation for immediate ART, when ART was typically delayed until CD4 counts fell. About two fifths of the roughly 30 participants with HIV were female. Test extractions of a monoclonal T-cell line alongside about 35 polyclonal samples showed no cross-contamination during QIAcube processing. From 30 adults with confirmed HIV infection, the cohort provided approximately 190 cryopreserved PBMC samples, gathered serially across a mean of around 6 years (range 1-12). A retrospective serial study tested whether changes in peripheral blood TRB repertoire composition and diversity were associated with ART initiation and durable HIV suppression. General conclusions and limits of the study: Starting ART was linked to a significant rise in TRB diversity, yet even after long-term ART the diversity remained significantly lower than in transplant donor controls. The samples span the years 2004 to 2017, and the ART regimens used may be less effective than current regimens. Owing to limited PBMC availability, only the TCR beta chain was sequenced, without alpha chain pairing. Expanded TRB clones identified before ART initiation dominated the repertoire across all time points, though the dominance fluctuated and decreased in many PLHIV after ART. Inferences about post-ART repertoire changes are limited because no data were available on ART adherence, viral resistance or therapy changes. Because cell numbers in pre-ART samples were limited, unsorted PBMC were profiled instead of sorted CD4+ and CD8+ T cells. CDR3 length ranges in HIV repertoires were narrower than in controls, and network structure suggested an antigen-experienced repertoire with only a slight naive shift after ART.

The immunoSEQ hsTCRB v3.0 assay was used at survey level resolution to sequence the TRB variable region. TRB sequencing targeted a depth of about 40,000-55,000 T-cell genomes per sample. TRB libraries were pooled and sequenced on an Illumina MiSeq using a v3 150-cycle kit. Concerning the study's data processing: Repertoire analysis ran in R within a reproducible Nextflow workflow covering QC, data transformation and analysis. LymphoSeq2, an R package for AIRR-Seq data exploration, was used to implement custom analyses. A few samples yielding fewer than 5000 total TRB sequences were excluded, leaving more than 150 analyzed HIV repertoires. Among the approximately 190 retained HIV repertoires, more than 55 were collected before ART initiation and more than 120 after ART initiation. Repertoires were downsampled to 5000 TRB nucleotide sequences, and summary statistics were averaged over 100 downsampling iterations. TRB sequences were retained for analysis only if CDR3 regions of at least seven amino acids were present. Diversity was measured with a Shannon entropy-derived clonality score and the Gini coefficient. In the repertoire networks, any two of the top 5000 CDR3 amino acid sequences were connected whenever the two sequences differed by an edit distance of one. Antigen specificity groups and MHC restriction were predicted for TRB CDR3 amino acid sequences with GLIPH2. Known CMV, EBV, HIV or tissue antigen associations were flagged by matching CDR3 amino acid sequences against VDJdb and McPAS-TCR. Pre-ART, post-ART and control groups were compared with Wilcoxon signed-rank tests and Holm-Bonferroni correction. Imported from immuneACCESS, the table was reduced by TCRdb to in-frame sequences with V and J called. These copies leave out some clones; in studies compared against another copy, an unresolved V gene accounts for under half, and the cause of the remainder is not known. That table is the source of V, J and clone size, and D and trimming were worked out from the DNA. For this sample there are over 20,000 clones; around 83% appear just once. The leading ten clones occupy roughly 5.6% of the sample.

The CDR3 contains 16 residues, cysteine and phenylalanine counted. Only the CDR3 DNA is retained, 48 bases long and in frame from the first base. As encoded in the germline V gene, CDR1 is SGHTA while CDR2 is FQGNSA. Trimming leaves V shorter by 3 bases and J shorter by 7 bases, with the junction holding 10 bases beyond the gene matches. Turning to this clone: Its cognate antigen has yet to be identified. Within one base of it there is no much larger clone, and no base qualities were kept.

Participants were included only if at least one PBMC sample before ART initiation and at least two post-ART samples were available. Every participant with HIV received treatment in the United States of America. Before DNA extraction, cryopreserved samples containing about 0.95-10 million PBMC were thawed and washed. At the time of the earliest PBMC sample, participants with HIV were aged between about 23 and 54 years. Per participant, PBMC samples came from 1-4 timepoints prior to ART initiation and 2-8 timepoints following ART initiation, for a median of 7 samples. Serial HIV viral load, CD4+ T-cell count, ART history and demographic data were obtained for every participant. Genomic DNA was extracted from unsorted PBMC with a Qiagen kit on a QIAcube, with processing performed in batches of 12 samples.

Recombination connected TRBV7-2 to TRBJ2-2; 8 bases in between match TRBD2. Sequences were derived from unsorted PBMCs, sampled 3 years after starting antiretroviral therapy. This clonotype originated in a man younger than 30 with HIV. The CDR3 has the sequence CASSFGRGATIGELFF. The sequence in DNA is TGTGCCAGCAGCTTCGGGCGGGGGGCAACCATCGGGGAGCTGTTTTTT.